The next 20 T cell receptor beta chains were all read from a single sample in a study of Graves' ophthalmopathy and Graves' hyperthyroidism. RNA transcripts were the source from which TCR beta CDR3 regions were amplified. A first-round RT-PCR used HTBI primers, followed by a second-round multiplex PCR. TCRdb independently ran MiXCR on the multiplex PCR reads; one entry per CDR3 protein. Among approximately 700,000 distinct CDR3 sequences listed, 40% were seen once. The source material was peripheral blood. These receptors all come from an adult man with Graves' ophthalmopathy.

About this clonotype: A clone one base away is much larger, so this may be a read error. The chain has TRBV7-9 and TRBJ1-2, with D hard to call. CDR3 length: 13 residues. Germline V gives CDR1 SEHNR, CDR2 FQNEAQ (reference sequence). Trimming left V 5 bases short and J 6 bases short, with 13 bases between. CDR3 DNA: TGTGCCAGCAGCCGTAGTCCAGAGCATGGCTACACCTTC. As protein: CASSRSPEHGYTF.

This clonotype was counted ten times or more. DNA of the CDR3: TGTGCCAGCAGCTTAGTCACGTACTCCTACGAGCAGTACTTC. Its translation: CASSLVTYSYEQYF. V is TRBV7-8 and J is TRBJ2-7, with D unclear. With 1 base removed from V and 0 bases from J, the gap between germline ends came to 7 bases. Germline lookup yields CDR1 SGHVS and CDR2 FQNEAQ. The CDR3 extends over 14 amino acids.

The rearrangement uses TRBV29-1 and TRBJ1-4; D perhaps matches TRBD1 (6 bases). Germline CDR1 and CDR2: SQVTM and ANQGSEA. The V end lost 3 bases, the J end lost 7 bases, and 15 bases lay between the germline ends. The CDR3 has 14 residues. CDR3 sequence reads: CSVERGGAGEKLFF. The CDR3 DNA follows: TGCAGCGTTGAGCGGGGGGGCGCCGGTGAAAAACTGTTTTTT. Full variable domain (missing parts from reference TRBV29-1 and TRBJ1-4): SAVISQKPSRDICQRGTSLTIQCQVDSQVTMMFWYRQQPGQSLTLIATANQGSEATYESGFVIDKFPISRPNLTFSTLTVSNMSPEDSSIYLCSVERGGAGEKLFFGSGTQLSVL.

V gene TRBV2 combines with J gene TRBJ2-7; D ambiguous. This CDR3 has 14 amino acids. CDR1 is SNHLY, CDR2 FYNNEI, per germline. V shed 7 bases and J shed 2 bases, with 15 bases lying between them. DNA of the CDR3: TGTGCCAGCACGCCCGGCAGGAGCCCCTACGAGCAGTACTTC. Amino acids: CASTPGRSPYEQYF.

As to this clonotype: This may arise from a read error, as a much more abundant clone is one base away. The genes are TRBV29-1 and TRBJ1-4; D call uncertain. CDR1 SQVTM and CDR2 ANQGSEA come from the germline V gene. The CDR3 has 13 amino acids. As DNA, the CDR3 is TGCAGCGTTCAATTCACCACTAATGAAAAACTGCTTTTT. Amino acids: CSVQFTTNEKLLF.

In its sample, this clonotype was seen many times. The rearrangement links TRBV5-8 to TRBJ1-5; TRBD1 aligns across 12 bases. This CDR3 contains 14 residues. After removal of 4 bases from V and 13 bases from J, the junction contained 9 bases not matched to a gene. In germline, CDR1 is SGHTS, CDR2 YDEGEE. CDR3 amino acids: CASSPGTGGEGQHF. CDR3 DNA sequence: TGTGCCAGCAGCCCCGGGACAGGGGGCGAAGGACAGCATTTT.

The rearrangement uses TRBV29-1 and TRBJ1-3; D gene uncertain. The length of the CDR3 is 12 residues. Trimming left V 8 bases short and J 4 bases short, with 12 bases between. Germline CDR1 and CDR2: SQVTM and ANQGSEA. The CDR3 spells CSPEVVGNTIYF. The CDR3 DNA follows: TGCAGCCCCGAGGTGGTGGGAAACACCATATATTTT. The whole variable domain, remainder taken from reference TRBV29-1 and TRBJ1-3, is SAVISQKPSRDICQRGTSLTIQCQVDSQVTMMFWYRQQPGQSLTLIATANQGSEATYESGFVIDKFPISRPNLTFSTLTVSNMSPEDSSIYLCSPEVVGNTIYFGEGSWLTVV.

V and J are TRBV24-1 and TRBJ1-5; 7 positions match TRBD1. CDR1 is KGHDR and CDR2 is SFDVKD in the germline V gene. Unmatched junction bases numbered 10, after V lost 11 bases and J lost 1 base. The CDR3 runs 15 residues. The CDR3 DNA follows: TGTGCCAGCAGCACAGGGGTTAGGAGCAATCAGCCCCAGCATTTT. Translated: CASSTGVRSNQPQHF.

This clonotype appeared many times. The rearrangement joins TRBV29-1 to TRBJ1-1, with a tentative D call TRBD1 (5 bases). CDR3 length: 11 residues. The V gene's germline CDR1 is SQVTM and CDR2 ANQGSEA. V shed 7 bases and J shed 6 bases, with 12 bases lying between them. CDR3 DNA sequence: TGCAGCGGAGGGGCGCAAGCTGAAGCTTTCTTT. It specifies CSGGAQAEAFF.

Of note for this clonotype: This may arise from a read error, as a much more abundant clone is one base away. This chain's CDR3 is CATGRTGTVAYEQYF. The DNA for the CDR3 is TGTGCCACCGGCAGAACCGGGACAGTAGCCTACGAGCAGTACTTC. This rearrangement joins TRBV15 to TRBJ2-7, with 7 bases lining up with TRBD1. In germline, CDR1 is LNHNV, CDR2 YYDKDF (reference sequence). This CDR3 has 15 residues.

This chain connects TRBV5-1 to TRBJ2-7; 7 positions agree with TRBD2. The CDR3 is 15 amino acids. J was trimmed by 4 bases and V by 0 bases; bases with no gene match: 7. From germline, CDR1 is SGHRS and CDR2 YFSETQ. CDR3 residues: CASSLEPGGLYEQYF. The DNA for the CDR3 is TGCGCCAGCAGCTTGGAACCGGGAGGTCTTTACGAGCAGTACTTC.

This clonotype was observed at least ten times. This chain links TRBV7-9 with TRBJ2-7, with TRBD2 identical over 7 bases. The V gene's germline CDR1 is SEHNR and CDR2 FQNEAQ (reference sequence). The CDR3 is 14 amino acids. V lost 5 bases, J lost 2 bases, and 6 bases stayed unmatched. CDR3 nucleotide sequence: TGTGCCAGCAGCACAGAGCGGGGAGCCTACGAGCAGTACTTC. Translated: CASSTERGAYEQYF.

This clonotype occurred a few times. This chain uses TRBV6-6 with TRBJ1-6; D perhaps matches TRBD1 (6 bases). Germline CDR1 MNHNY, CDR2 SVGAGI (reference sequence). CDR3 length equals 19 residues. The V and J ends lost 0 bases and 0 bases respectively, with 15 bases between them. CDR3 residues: CASSYSGAKGRSYNSPLHF. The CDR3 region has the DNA TGTGCCAGCAGTTACTCGGGGGCAAAGGGTCGCTCCTATAATTCACCCCTCCACTTT.

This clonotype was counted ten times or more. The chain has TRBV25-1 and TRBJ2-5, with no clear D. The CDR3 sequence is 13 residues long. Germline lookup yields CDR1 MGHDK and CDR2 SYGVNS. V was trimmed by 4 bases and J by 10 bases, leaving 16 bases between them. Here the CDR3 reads CASSAKYGRSQYF. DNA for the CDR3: TGTGCCAGCAGTGCCAAATACGGCAGAAGCCAGTACTTC.

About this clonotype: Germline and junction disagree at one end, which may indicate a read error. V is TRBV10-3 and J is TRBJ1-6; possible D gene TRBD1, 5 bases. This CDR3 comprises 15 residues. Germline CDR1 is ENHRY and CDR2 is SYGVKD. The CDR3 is CASSETWGGSSPLHF. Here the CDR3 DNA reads TGTGCCAGCAGTGAGACATGGGGGGGTTCCTCACCCCTCCACTTT.

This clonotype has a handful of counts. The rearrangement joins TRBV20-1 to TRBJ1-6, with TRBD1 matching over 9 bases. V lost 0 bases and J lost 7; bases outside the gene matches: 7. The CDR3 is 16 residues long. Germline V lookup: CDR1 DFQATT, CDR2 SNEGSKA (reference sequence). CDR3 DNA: TGCAGTGCTAGAGATCTACAGGGGGCGGCAAATTCACCCCTCCACTTT. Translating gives CSARDLQGAANSPLHF.

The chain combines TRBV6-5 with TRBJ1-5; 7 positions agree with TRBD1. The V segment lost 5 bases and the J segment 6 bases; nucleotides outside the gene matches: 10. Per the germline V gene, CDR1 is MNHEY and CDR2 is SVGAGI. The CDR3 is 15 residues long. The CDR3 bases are TGTGCCAGCAGTAAAGCGACAGGGCAGGGTCAGCCCCAGCATTTT. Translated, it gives CASSKATGQGQPQHF.

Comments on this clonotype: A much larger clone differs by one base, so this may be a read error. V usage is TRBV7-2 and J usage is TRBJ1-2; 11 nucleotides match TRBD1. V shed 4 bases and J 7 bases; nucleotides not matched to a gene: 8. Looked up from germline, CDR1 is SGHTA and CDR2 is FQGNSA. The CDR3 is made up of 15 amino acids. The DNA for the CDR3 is TGTGCCAGCAGCTCACGGACAGGGGGCTTTGTTGGCTACACCTTC. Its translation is CASSSRTGGFVGYTF.

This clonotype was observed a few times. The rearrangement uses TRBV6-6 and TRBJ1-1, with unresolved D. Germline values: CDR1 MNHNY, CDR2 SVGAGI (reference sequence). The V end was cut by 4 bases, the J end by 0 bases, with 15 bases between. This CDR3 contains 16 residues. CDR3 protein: CASSSRSTSMNTEAFF. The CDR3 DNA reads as TGTGCCAGCAGTTCCAGATCGACAAGTATGAACACTGAAGCTTTCTTT.

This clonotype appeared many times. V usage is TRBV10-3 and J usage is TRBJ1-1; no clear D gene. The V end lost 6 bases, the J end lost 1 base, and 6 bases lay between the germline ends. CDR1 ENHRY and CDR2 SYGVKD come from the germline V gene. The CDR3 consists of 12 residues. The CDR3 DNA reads TGTGCCATCAGGGCACCGAACACTGAAGCTTTCTTT. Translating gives CAIRAPNTEAFF.